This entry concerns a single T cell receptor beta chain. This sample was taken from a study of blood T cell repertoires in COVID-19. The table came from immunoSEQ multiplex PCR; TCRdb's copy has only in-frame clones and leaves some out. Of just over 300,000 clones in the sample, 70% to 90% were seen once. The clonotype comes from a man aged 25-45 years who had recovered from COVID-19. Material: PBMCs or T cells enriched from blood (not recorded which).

CDR3 sequence: CAWSRRGADYGYTF. The CDR3 region has the DNA TGTGCCTGGAGTCGGCGGGGGGCTGACTATGGCTACACCTTC. The chain recombines TRBV30 with TRBJ1-2, with TRBD1 as a possible D gene (6 bases). The CDR3 covers 14 residues. V dropped 2 bases and J dropped 3 bases, with 13 bases sitting between them. Germline CDR1 is GTSNPN and CDR2 is SVGIG (reference sequence).